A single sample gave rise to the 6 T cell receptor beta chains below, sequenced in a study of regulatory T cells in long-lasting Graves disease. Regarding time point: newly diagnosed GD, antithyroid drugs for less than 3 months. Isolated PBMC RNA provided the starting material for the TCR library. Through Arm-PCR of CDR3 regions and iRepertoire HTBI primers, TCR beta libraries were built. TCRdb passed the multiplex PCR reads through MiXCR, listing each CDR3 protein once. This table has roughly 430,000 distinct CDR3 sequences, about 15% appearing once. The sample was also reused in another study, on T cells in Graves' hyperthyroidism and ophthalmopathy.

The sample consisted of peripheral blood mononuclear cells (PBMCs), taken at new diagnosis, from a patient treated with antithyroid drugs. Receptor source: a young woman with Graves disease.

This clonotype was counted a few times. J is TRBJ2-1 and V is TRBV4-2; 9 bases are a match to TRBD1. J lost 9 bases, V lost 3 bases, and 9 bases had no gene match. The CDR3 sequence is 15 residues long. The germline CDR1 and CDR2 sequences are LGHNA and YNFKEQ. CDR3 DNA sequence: TGTGCCAGCAGCCAGTTAAAGGGACAGGGTACTGAGCAGTTCTTC. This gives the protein CASSQLKGQGTEQFF.

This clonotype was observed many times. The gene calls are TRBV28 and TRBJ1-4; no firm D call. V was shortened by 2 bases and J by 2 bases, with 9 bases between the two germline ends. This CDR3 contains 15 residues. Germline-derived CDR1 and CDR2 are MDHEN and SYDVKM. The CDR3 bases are TGTGCCAGCAGTTTACAAATCCGGACTAATGAAAAACTGTTTTTT. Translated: CASSLQIRTNEKLFF.

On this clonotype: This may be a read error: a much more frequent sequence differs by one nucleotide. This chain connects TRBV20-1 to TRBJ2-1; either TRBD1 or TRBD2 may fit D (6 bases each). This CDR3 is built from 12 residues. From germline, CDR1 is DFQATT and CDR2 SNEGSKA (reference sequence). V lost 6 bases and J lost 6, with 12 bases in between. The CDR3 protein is CSAMGGANEQFF. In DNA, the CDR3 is TGCAGTGCGATGGGGGGCGCCAATGAGCAGTTCTTC.

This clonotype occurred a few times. Here the CDR3 reads CATSDPAPGVGIGGGLASYNEQFF. The CDR3 DNA reads as TGTGCCACCAGTGATCCCGCCCCCGGGGTGGGTATTGGAGGCGGACTAGCGTCCTACAATGAGCAGTTCTTC. The chain is built from TRBV24-1 and TRBJ2-1, with 9 bases that match TRBD2. The trim removed 3 bases at V and 1 base at J, leaving 27 bases unmatched. The CDR3 length is 24 residues. Germline V gene lookup returns CDR1 KGHDR and CDR2 SFDVKD.

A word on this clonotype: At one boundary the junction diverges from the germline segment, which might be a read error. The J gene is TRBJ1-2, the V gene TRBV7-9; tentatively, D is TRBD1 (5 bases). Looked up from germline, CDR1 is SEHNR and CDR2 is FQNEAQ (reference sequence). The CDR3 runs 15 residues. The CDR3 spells CASSYPGGTNHGYTF. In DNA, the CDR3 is TGTGCCAGCAGCTACCCGGGGGGGACTAACCATGGCTACACCTTC.

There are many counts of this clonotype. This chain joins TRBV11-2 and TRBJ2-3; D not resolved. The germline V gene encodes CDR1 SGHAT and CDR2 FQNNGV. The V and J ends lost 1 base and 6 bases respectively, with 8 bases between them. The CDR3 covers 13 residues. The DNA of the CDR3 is TGTGCCAGCAGCTTAGGAGTCAGGGATACGCAGTATTTT. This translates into CASSLGVRDTQYF.